The clone carrying this T cell receptor beta chain appeared many times. Its matching antigen is unknown. The data derive from a study of glioma-infiltrating T cells. General study points: Very few CDR3 sequences were shared between tissue and blood.

The iRepertoire nested amplicon-rescue multiplex PCR amplified TCR alpha and beta CDR3s from RNA. One-step reverse transcription and amplification started from approximately 100-400 ng of tissue mRNA or PBMC total RNA. A single record per CDR3 protein comes from TCRdb applying MiXCR to the multiplex PCR reads. This sample has 90,000 to 110,000 distinct CDR3 sequences; 20% to 30% occur once, and the top ten carry approximately 35%. Trimming took off 5 bases at V and 3 bases at J, with 10 bases between the two ends. This CDR3 is built from 13 residues. Germline CDR1 is SGHVS and CDR2 is FQNEAQ. This TCR derives from a human donor with low-grade glioma or glioblastoma, undergoing nonglioma brain surgery, or in good health (not recorded which). The chain has TRBV7-8 and TRBJ2-5, with D possibly being TRBD2 (5 bases). The specimen was glioma tissue, nonneoplastic brain tissue, or PBMCs (not recorded which). CDR3 region: CASSPGEKETQYF. The CDR3 DNA reads TGTGCCAGCAGCCCCGGGGAAAAAGAGACCCAGTACTTC. Full variable domain (outside the CDR3, taken from reference TRBV7-8 and TRBJ2-5): GAGVSQSPRYKVAKRGQDVALRCDPISGHVSLFWYQQALGQGPEFLTYFQNEAQLDKSGLPSDRFFAERPEGSVSTLKIQRTQQEDSAVYLCASSPGEKETQYFGPGTRLLVL.